A selection of T cell receptor beta chains follows, all from one sample in a study of spatial heterogeneity in lung cancer. One entry per CDR3 protein results from TCRdb running MiXCR on the 5' RACE reads. The sample lists fewer than 950 distinct CDR3 sequences, approximately 33% occurring once. Sequencing used lung tumor tissue, obtained at surgery. The receptors derive from a male donor with early-stage non-small cell lung cancer. The CDR3 runs from the conserved cysteine through the conserved F or W. The D gene is left open where the match is weak. Clone size appears in some rows only: once, few, many, or a class for an expanded clone.

D	V	J	size	CDR3	DNA
TRBD1	TRBV2	TRBJ2-4	NA	CASSEEGRGFKNIQYF	TGTGCCAGCAGTGAAGAGGGCAGGGGGTTTAAAAACATTCAGTACTTC
TRBD2	TRBV5-1	TRBJ2-5	large	CASSLGLAEKETQYF	TGCGCCAGCAGCTTGGGACTAGCGGAAAAAGAGACCCAGTACTTC
NA	TRBV7-6	TRBJ2-5	few	CASSLGIRDVQTQYF	TGTGCCAGCAGCTTAGGCATACGGGACGTACAGACCCAGTACTTC
NA	TRBV7-9	TRBJ1-5	NA	CASSLMDQPQHF	TGTGCCAGCAGCTTAATGGATCAGCCCCAGCATTTT
NA	TRBV18	TRBJ2-7	large	CASSPGQLTSYEQYF	TGTGCCAGCTCACCCGGACAGTTAACTTCCTACGAGCAGTACTTC
TRBD1	TRBV30	TRBJ2-4	NA	CAWDRGDLAKNIQYF	TGTGCCTGGGACAGGGGGGATCTAGCCAAAAACATTCAGTACTTC
TRBD1	TRBV12-3/TRBV12-4	TRBJ1-5	few	CASRPTGVQPQHF	TGTGCCAGCAGACCTACAGGGGTTCAGCCCCAGCATTTT
TRBD2	TRBV6-1	TRBJ2-6	medium-sized	CASSEALRGAGANVLTF	TGTGCCAGCAGTGAAGCGCTTCGGGGGGCTGGGGCCAACGTCCTGACTTTC
TRBD1	TRBV7-3	TRBJ2-7	large	CASSPGTGKEDEQYF	TGTGCCAGCAGCCCCGGGACAGGGAAAGAGGACGAGCAGTACTTC
NA	TRBV2	TRBJ2-7	once	CASAAGFQYF	TGTGCCAGCGCCGCAGGGTTTCAGTACTTC
TRBD2	TRBV7-9	TRBJ2-1	large	CASSKLAGGLNEQFF	TGTGCCAGCAGCAAACTAGCGGGAGGGTTGAATGAGCAGTTCTTC
NA	TRBV11-2	TRBJ2-3	large	CASLLGMGLLADTQYF	TGTGCCAGCCTATTAGGCATGGGGCTTCTGGCAGATACGCAGTATTTT
NA	TRBV10-3	TRBJ2-3	NA	CAIQQGSTDTQYF	TGTGCCATCCAGCAGGGTTCCACAGATACGCAGTATTTT
NA	TRBV5-6	TRBJ1-6	NA	CASSLGQTWNSPLHF	TGTGCCAGCAGCTTGGGGCAGACCTGGAATTCACCCCTCCACTTT
NA	TRBV23-1	TRBJ2-1	large	CASSRKAQGSNEQFF	TGCGCCAGCAGTAGAAAGGCACAGGGCAGCAATGAGCAGTTCTTC
NA	TRBV27	TRBJ2-1	large	CASSLVGPAYNEQFF	TGTGCCAGCAGTTTGGTGGGACCAGCCTACAATGAGCAGTTCTTC
NA	TRBV6-2/TRBV6-3	TRBJ2-7	few	CASSYGADYEQYF	TGTGCCAGCAGTTATGGAGCCGACTACGAGCAGTACTTC
NA	TRBV7-2	TRBJ2-2	large	CASSVQGTGELFF	TGTGCCAGCAGCGTCCAAGGCACCGGGGAGCTGTTTTTT
NA	TRBV20-1	TRBJ1-1	medium-sized	CSARTTAGFMNTEAFF	TGCAGTGCTAGAACAACCGCGGGTTTCATGAACACTGAAGCTTTCTTT
TRBD1	TRBV6-5	TRBJ2-5	NA	CASSSLGTVKETQYF	TGTGCCAGCAGTTCCCTCGGGACAGTCAAAGAGACCCAGTACTTC
NA	TRBV9	TRBJ1-2	NA	CASSVADNYGYTF	TGTGCCAGCAGCGTGGCAGATAACTATGGCTACACCTTC
NA	TRBV24-1	TRBJ2-1	large	CATSGATRTLNEQFF	TGTGCCACCAGTGGGGCCACGCGCACCCTCAATGAGCAGTTCTTC
TRBD1	TRBV6-5	TRBJ1-2	large	CASSYRQGMVANYGYTF	TGTGCCAGCAGTTACCGACAGGGGATGGTGGCTAACTATGGCTACACCTTC
TRBD1	TRBV6-5	TRBJ1-4	medium-sized	CASSYGTGYEKLFF	TGTGCCAGCAGTTACGGGACAGGGTATGAAAAACTGTTTTTT
NA	TRBV29-1	TRBJ2-7	large	CSVALSGGSYEQYF	TGCAGCGTTGCCCTCAGTGGGGGCTCCTACGAGCAGTACTTC
NA	TRBV19	TRBJ1-1	large	CASSMGRGTTTEAFF	TGTGCCAGTAGTATGGGTAGGGGAACTACGACTGAAGCTTTCTTT
TRBD2	TRBV6-5	TRBJ2-3	large	CASSPPTSGDAQYF	TGTGCCAGCAGTCCCCCGACTAGCGGGGATGCGCAGTATTTT
TRBD1	TRBV30	TRBJ1-2	large	CAWSGGQGARGYTF	TGTGCCTGGAGCGGTGGACAGGGGGCGCGTGGCTACACCTTC
TRBD1	TRBV10-3	TRBJ2-1	NA	CAISESVGTGYNEQFF	TGTGCCATCAGTGAGTCCGTGGGGACAGGGTACAATGAGCAGTTCTTC